This TCR beta chain was sequenced for a study of OX40 agonist ivuxolimab in advanced cancers. Regarding the research as a whole: Ivuxolimab was a fully human IgG2 agonistic monoclonal antibody targeting the costimulatory receptor OX40 (CD134). Patients were allowed to have had prior anti-PD-1, anti-PD-L1 or anti-CTLA-4 therapy, and approximately 37% of the dose-escalation patients had been treated with checkpoint inhibitors. Intravenous ivuxolimab was administered to patients every 2 weeks at six dose levels: 0.01, 0.1, 0.3, 1.5, 3 and 10 mg/kg. The point of sequencing TCRbeta in the periphery was to test whether ivuxolimab changed TCR sequence diversity and drove clonal T-cell expansion. A male proportion of approximately 83% and a mean age of approximately 55 years, ranging from about 20 to 79, were recorded for the dose-escalation cohort. Three dose-escalation patients achieved partial responses, one with hepatocellular carcinoma and two with cutaneous melanoma. Of the approximately 50 dose-escalation patients, hepatocellular carcinoma was present in approximately 20, melanoma in some 15, renal cell carcinoma in 9 and head and neck cancer in 9. The monotherapy dose-escalation portion (N ≈ 52 patients) of the phase I ivuxolimab trial is reported in the paper. The full study reports these points: Clonal expansion of both CD4+ and CD8+ blood T cells was observed from baseline to week 6 at doses 0.1 to 3.0 mg/kg. Antigen specificity was not determined for the clonally expanded peripheral T cells. In partial responders in the 0.1-3.0 mg/kg groups, normalized peripheral clonal expansion was found to be among the lowest, especially among CD8+ T cells. Low levels of normalized T-cell clonal expansion were also shown by some nonresponding patients. After ivuxolimab, expanded clones were on average more numerous among CD8+ T cells than among CD4+ T cells.

From the germline V gene (reference sequence), CDR1 is SEHNR and CDR2 is FQNEAQ. The CDR3 starts with the cysteine, ends with the phenylalanine, and has 16 residues. Only the CDR3 portion is preserved as DNA: 48 bases, with reading frame beginning at the first base. On this clone itself: Its antigen is not yet known. Qualities for individual bases were not recorded, and no much larger clone is one base off.

To sequence the TCRbeta CDR3 region, genomic DNA was isolated from the sorted cells. TCRbeta CDR3 regions were sequenced using the immunoSEQ Assay. TCRdb obtained this table from immuneACCESS and retained in-frame rearrangements with V and J assigned. These tables miss some clones; where compared with another copy, unresolved V genes account for less than half of the shortfall, and the remainder is unexplained. Here the sample has tens of thousands of clones; 80% to 85% occur a single time. Jointly, the top ten make up about a third of the sample. The trial excluded patients who had a history of autoimmune disease or were on systemic immunosuppression. Peripheral blood for TCR sequencing was collected from all dose cohorts at baseline, on cycle 4 day 1, and on cycle 7 day 1. The samples were taken from a phase I, first-in-human, multicenter, open-label dose-escalation trial of ivuxolimab. Adults with locally advanced or metastatic melanoma, renal cell carcinoma, hepatocellular carcinoma or head and neck squamous cell carcinoma were enrolled in the trial. Before TCR sequencing, CD4+ T cells and CD8+ T cells from peripheral blood were sorted into separate populations.

This receptor was identified in an adult with an advanced solid tumor such as melanoma, head and neck, liver or kidney cancer. The chain uses TRBV7-9 and TRBJ2-7; no D gene call is confident. The specimen comprised CD4+ or CD8+ T cells sorted from blood, sampled in a trial of the OX40 agonist ivuxolimab. The DNA reads TGTGCGACGGCGTCGGATGGAAGTGGCAGAGTCTACGAGCAGTACTTC. This is translated as CATASDGSGRVYEQYF.